This TCR beta chain is from a study of T cells in tumors after PD-1 blockade. Study-level information: Each patient got pembrolizumab 200 mg every 3 weeks or cemiplimab 350 mg every 2 weeks.

Input was roughly 600 ng to 6,004 ng of genomic DNA from tumor or blood. Assay: immunoSEQ multiplex PCR; the TCRdb copy retains only in-frame clones and omits some. The sample consists of roughly 47,000 clones, more than 70% of them appearing once. The V end lost 3 bases, the J end lost 2 bases, and 11 bases lay between the germline ends. The CDR3 sequence is 15 residues long. CDR1 and CDR2 (germline): WSHSY, SAAADI. The chain couples TRBV10-2 to TRBJ1-3; D perhaps matches TRBD1 (5 bases). The TCR was taken from a human donor with basal cell carcinoma. The source material was PBMCs, sampled before anti-PD-1 treatment. The CDR3 DNA sequence: TGCGCCAGCAGTGATAAGGGGAAGCCTGGAAACACCATATATTTT. Translated, it gives CASSDKGKPGNTIYF.